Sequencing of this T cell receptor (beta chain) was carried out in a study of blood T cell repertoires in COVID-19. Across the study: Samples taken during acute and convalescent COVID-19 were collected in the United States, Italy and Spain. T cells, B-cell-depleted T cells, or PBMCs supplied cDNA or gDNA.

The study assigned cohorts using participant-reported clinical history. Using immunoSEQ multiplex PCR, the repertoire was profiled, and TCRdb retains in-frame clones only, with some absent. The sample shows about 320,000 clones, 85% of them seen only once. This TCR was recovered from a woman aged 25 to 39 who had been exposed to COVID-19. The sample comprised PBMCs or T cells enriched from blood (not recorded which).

In nucleotides, the CDR3 is TGTGCCAGCAGCCAGGCCACTAGCGCGCTTACCTACGAGCAGTACTTC. It encodes CASSQATSALTYEQYF. V and J are TRBV14 and TRBJ2-7, with 7 nucleotides matching TRBD2. The J segment lost 2 bases and the V segment lost 3 bases, leaving 10 bases of the junction unmatched. The CDR3 has 16 amino acids. Per germline, CDR1 SGHDN and CDR2 FVKESK.